Each of the 3 T cell receptor beta chains below was sequenced from the same sample in a study of regulatory T cells in long-lasting Graves disease. The time point is: persistent/refractory GD, antithyroid drugs over 5 years with positive TRAb. Extracted RNA from PBMCs served as the source of the TCR library. Combining iRepertoire HTBI primers with Arm-PCR of CDR3 regions, the authors built TCR beta libraries. A single record per CDR3 protein comes from TCRdb applying MiXCR to the multiplex PCR reads. The profile shows approximately 500,000 distinct CDR3 sequences, roughly 21% of them singletons. This specimen was peripheral blood mononuclear cells (PBMCs), taken when the disease was refractory, from a patient treated with antithyroid drugs. These receptors originate from a female donor with Graves disease.

In its sample, this clonotype was seen a few times. The CDR3: CASSRAGSKGFAYNEQFF. CDR3 DNA sequence: TGTGCCAGCAGCAGGGCGGGCAGTAAAGGGTTTGCCTACAATGAGCAGTTCTTC. The rearrangement uses TRBV28 and TRBJ2-1; D is tentatively TRBD1 or TRBD2 (5 bases each). The CDR3 spans 18 residues. Between the trimmed V and J ends, which lost 6 bases and 2 bases, there was a span of 23 bases. Germline loops: CDR1 MDHEN, CDR2 SYDVKM. Based on the CDR3 plus reference TRBV28 and TRBJ2-1, the full variable domain is DVKVTQSSRYLVKRTGEKVFLECVQDMDHENMFWYRQDPGLGLRLIYFSYDVKMKEKGDIPEGYSVSREKKERFSLILESASTNQTSMYLCASSRAGSKGFAYNEQFFGPGTRLTVL.

The chain links TRBV5-1 to TRBJ2-2; D gene uncertain. The CDR3 extends over 15 amino acids. The V gene's germline CDR1 is SGHRS and CDR2 YFSETQ. V dropped 0 bases and J dropped 1 base, with 7 bases sitting between them. The CDR3 sequence: CASSLAQKNTGELFF. The DNA for the CDR3 is TGCGCCAGCAGCTTGGCCCAGAAGAACACCGGGGAGCTGTTTTTT.

This clonotype has at least ten counts. The rearrangement joins TRBV6-1 to TRBJ1-1; unclear D gene. V lost 7 bases to trimming and J lost 1 base, with 4 bases between them. The CDR3 extends over 11 amino acids. CDR1 is MNHNS, CDR2 SASEGT, per germline. This CDR3 reads CASNRNTEAFF. The CDR3 DNA reads TGTGCCAGCAACCGGAACACTGAAGCTTTCTTT.